This TCR beta chain was retrieved from a study of T cell responses to AZD1222 COVID-19 vaccine. Overall study: Second-dose timings of about 4 or about 12 weeks were pooled. Whole-study findings and limits: Clonal diversity was possibly underestimated; the donors were predominantly white British and more often female.

The germline gives CDR1 MNHEY, CDR2 SVGEGT. The ends were cut back, 2 bases at V and 3 bases at J, with 26 bases in the middle. This CDR3 is 19 amino acids long. Details on this clone: The target antigen is unknown.

This table comes from immunoSEQ multiplex PCR, and its TCRdb copy is limited to in-frame clones, with some not included. The sample yields some 140,000 clones, approximately 91% seen once. This receptor was identified in an adult in good health. The chain combines TRBV6-2 or TRBV6-3 with TRBJ2-7; possibly TRBD1 for D (5 bases). Sequencing used peripheral blood, obtained on day 0 of AZD1222 vaccination. DNA for the CDR3: TGTGCCAGCAGTTACCGCCTACTAACAGACAGCTTGGGTTTCTACGAGCAGTACTTC. Its translation is CASSYRLLTDSLGFYEQYF.